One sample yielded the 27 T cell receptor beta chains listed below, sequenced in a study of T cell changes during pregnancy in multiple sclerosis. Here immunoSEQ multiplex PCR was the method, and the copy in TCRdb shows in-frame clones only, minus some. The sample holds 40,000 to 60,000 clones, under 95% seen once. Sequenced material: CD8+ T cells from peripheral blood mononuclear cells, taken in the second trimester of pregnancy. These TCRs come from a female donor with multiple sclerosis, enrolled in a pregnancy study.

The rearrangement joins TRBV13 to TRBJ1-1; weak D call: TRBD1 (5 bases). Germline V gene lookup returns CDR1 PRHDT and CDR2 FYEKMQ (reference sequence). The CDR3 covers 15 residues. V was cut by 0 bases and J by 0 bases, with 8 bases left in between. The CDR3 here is CASSLGAGVNTEAFF. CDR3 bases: TGTGCCAGCAGCTTAGGTGCGGGGGTGAACACTGAAGCTTTCTTT. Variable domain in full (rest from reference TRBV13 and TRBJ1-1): AAGVIQSPRHLIKEKRETATLKCYPIPRHDTVYWYQQGPGQDPQFLISFYEKMQSDKGSIPDRFSAQQFSDYHSELNMSSLELGDSALYFCASSLGAGVNTEAFFGQGTRLTVV.

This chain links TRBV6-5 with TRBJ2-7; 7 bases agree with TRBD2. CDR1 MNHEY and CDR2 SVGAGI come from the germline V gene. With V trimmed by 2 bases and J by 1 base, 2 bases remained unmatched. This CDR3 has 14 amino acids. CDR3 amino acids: CASSYGGDSYEQYF. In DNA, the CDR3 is TGTGCCAGCAGTTACGGGGGGGATTCCTACGAGCAGTACTTC.

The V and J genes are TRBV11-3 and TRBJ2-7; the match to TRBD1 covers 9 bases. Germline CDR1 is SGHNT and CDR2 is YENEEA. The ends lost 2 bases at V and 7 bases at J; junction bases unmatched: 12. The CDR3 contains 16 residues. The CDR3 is CASSLFGQGTAEEQYF. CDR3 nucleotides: TGTGCCAGCAGCTTATTCGGACAGGGGACCGCGGAAGAGCAGTACTTC. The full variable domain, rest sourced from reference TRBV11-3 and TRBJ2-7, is EAGVVQSPRYKIIEKKQPVAFWCNPISGHNTLYWYLQNLGQGPELLIRYENEEAVDDSQLPKDRFSAERLKGVDSTLKIQPAELGDSAVYLCASSLFGQGTAEEQYFGPGTRLTVT.

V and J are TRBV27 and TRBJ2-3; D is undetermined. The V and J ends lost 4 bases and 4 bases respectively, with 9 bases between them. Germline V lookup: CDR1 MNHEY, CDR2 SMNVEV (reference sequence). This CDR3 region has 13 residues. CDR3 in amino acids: CASSSLGADTQYF. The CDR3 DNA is TGTGCCAGCAGTTCTCTAGGCGCAGATACGCAGTATTTT.

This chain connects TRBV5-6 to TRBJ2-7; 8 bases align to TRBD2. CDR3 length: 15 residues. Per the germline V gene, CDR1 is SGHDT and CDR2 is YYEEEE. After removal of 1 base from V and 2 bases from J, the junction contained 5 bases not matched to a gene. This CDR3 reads CASSLSGGRPYEQYF. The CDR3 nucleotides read TGTGCCAGCAGCTTGAGCGGGGGCCGGCCCTACGAGCAGTACTTC.

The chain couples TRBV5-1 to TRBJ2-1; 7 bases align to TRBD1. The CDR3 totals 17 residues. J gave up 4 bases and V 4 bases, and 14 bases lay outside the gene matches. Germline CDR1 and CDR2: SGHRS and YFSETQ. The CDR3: CASSRGPGIPTYNEQFF. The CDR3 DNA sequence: TGCGCCAGCAGCAGGGGGCCGGGTATTCCGACATACAATGAGCAGTTCTTC.

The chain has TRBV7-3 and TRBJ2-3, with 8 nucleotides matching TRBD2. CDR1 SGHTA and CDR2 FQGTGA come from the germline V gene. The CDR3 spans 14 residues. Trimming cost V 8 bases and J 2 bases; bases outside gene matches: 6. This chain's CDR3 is CASAGGGFTDTQYF. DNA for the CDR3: TGTGCCAGCGCCGGGGGGGGATTCACAGATACGCAGTATTTT.

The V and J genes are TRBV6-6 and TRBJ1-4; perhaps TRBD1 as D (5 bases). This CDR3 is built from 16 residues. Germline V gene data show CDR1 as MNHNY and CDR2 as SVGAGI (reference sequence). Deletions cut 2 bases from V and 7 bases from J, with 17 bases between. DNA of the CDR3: TGTGCCAGCAGTTACGTCAGGGAAGCTGTGGGTGAAAAACTGTTTTTT. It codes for CASSYVREAVGEKLFF.

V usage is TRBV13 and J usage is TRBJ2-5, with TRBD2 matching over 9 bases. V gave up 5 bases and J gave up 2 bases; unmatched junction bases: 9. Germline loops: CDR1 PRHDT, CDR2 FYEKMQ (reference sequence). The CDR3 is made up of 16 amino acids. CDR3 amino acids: CASSTSSGVPQETQYF. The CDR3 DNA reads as TGTGCCAGCAGCACATCTAGCGGGGTCCCTCAAGAGACCCAGTACTTC. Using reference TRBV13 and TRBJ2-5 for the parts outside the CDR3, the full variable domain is AAGVIQSPRHLIKEKRETATLKCYPIPRHDTVYWYQQGPGQDPQFLISFYEKMQSDKGSIPDRFSAQQFSDYHSELNMSSLELGDSALYFCASSTSSGVPQETQYFGPGTRLLVL.

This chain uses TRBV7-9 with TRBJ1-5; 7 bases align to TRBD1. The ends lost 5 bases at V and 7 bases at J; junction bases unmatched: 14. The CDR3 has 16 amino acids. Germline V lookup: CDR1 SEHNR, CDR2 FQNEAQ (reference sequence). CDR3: CASSQDGAGQPQPQHF. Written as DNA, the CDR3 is TGTGCCAGCAGCCAAGATGGGGCGGGACAGCCCCAGCCCCAGCATTTT.

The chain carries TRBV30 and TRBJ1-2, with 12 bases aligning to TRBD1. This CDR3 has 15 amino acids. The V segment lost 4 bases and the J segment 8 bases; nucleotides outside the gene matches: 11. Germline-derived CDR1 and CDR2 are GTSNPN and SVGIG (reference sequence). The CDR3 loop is CAWTLPGQGAWGYTF. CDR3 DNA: TGTGCCTGGACCCTACCGGGACAGGGGGCATGGGGCTACACCTTC.

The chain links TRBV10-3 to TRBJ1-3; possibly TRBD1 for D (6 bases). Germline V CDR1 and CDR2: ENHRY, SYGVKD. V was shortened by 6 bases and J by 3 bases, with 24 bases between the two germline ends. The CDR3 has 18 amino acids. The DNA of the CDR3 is TGTGCCATCAGAAGGGGGGGAACTCCCTTTCCTTTTGGAAACACCATATATTTT. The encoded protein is CAIRRGGTPFPFGNTIYF.

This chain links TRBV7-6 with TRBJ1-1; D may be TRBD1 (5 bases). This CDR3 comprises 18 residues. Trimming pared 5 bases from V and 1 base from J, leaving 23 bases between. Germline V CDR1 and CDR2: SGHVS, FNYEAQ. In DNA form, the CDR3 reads TGTGCCAGCAGCGATTGGGGCGGAGAAGGGGTTCAGAACACTGAAGCTTTCTTT. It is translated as CASSDWGGEGVQNTEAFF. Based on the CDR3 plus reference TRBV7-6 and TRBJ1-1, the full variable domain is GAGVSQSPRYKVTKRGQDVALRCDPISGHVSLYWYRQALGQGPEFLTYFNYEAQQDKSGLPNDRFSAERPEGSISTLTIQRTEQRDSAMYRCASSDWGGEGVQNTEAFFGQGTRLTVV.

The CDR3 sequence is CASSATGTGGNGYTF. CDR3 coding DNA: TGTGCCAGCAGCGCCACCGGGACAGGGGGTAATGGCTACACCTTC. The chain has TRBV7-2 and TRBJ1-2; 11 positions match TRBD1. Germline CDR1 reads SGHTA; CDR2 reads FQGNSA. Losses at the gene ends were 5 bases for V and 6 bases for J; bases not matched to a gene: 8. CDR3 size: 15 residues.

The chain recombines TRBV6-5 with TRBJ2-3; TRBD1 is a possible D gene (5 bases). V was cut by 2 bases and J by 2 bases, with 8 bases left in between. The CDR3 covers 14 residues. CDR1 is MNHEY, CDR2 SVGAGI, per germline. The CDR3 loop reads CASSYGAYTDTQYF. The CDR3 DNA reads TGTGCCAGCAGTTACGGGGCCTACACAGATACGCAGTATTTT.

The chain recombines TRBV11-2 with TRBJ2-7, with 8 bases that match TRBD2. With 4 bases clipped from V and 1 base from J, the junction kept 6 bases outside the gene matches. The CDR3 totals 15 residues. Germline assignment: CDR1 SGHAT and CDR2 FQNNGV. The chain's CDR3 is CASSSGGVESYEQYF. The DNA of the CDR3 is TGTGCCAGCAGCTCGGGGGGGGTCGAGTCCTACGAGCAGTACTTC.

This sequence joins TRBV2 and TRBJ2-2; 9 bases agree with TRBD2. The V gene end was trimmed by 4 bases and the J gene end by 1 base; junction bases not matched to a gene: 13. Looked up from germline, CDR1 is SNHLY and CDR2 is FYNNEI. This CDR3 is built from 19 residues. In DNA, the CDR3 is TGTGCCAGCAGTGGGGAGGCGGCTAGCGGGGACCTGAACACCGGGGAGCTGTTTTTT. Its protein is CASSGEAASGDLNTGELFF. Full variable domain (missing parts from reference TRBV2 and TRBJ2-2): EPEVTQTPSHQVTQMGQEVILRCVPISNHLYFYWYRQILGQKVEFLVSFYNNEISEKSEIFDDQFSVERPDGSNFTLKIRSTKLEDSAMYFCASSGEAASGDLNTGELFFGEGSRLTVL.

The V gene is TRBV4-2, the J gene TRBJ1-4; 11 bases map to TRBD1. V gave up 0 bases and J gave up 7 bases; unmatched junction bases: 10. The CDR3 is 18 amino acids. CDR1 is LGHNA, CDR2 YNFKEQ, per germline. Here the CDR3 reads CASSQEIVGTGGPEKLFF. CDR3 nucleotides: TGTGCCAGCAGCCAAGAAATCGTCGGGACAGGGGGACCTGAAAAACTGTTTTTT.

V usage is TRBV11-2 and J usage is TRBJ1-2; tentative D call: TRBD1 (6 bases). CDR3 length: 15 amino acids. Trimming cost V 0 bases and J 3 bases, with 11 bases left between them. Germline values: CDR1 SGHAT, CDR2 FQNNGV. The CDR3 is CASSLDWGGDYGYTF. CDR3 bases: TGTGCCAGCAGCTTAGATTGGGGGGGCGACTATGGCTACACCTTC.

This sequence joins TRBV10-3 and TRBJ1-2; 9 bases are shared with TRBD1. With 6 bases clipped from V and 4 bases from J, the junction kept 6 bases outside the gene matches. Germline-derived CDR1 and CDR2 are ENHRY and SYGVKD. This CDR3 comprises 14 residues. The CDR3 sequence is CAIRGTGSLYGYTF. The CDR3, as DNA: TGTGCCATCAGGGGGACAGGGAGCCTCTATGGCTACACCTTC.

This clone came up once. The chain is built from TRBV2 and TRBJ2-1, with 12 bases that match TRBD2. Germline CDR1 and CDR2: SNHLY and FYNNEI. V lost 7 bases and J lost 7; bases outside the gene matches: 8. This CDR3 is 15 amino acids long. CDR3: CASTEASGGENEQFF. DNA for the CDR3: TGTGCCAGCACAGAAGCTAGCGGGGGGGAAAATGAGCAGTTCTTC.

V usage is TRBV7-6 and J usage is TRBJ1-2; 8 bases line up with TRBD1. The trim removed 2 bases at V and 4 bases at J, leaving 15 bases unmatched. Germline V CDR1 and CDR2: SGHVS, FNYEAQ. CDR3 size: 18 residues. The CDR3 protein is CASSLPLGQGAAGYGYTF. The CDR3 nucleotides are TGTGCCAGCAGCTTACCCCTCGGACAGGGTGCGGCAGGCTATGGCTACACCTTC.

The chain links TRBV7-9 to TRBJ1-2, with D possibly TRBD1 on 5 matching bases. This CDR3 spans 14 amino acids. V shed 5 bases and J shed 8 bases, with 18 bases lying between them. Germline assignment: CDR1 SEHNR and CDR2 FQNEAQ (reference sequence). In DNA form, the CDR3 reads TGTGCCAGCAGCCCCGGGGGGGGGAACAGGGGCTACACCTTC. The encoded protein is CASSPGGGNRGYTF.

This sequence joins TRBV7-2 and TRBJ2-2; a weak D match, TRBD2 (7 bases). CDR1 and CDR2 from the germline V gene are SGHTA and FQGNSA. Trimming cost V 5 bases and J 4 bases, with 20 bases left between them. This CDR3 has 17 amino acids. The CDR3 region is CASSPGLGGALTGELFF. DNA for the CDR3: TGTGCCAGCAGCCCAGGGTTGGGGGGGGCCCTCACCGGGGAGCTGTTTTTT.

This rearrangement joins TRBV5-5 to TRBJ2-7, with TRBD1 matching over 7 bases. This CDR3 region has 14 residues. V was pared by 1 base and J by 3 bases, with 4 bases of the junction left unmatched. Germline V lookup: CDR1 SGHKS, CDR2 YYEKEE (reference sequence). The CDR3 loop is CASSLWQGDYEQYF. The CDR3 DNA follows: TGTGCCAGCAGCTTGTGGCAGGGGGACTACGAGCAGTACTTC.

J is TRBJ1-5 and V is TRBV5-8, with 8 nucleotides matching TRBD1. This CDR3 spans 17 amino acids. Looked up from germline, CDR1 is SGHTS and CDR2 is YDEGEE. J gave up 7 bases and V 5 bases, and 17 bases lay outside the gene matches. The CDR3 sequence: CASRPAAQGALKQPQHF. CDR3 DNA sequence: TGTGCCAGCAGGCCCGCGGCCCAGGGGGCATTAAAACAGCCCCAGCATTTT.

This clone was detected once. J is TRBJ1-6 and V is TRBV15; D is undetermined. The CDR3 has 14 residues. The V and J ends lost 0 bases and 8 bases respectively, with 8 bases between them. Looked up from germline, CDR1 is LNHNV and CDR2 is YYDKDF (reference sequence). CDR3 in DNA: TGTGCCACCAGCAGAGAGCGAAAGTATTCACCCCTCCACTTT. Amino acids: CATSRERKYSPLHF.